This TCR beta chain was sequenced during a study of vaccination effects on CD4 cells after COVID-19. Findings and caveats of the study: Marked clonal contraction of both clone types appeared late after vaccination.

This CDR3 spans 16 amino acids. Some clones are missing from TCRdb's copy, which holds only in-frame ones; the method was immunoSEQ multiplex PCR. The repertoire consists of 40,000 to 55,000 clones, with roughly 72% occurring once and the leading ten covering more than 6.5%. Remarks on this clone: Its matching antigen is unknown.

Around day 10 of culture, CD4+ T cells were separated out. Cultures got half-medium changes with IL-2 on days 3 and 7. The rearrangement links TRBV21-1 to TRBJ1-2. TRBV21-1 is a listed pseudogene. The source is a human donor who had a prior SARS-CoV-2 infection. The source was CD4+ T cells from PBMCs cultured without peptide, collected before COVID-19 vaccination. The CDR3 DNA follows: TGTGCCAGCAGCGGAGAGTTATTACAGGGAGGCTATGGCTACACCTTC. Translated: CASSGELLQGGYGYTF.